This T cell receptor beta chain was recorded in a study of response to subunit inactivated influenza vaccine. Only a few counts were recorded for this clonotype. Its antigen is unidentified. Whole-study findings and limits: The study's authors posited that every seasonal influenza vaccination enlists few new T cells.

One entry per CDR3 protein, called by TCRdb with MiXCR from the RT-PCR reads. The sample includes some 520,000 distinct CDR3 sequences, 16% of them seen just once. CDR1 and CDR2 from the germline V gene are SGHTA and FQGTGA. The V end was cut by 1 base, the J end by 4 bases, with 11 bases between. The CDR3 sequence is 15 residues long. The sequencing here drew on CD4+ T cells sorted from PBMCs, taken around 25 months after vaccination. This sequence originates from a man aged 50 to 75 who received an inactivated influenza vaccine. The chain joins TRBV7-3 to TRBJ2-1; D is unclear. CDR3 coding DNA: TGTGCCAGCAGCTTAAGTCGTGGGATGTACAATGAGCAGTTCTTC. It codes for CASSLSRGMYNEQFF. Combining the CDR3 with reference TRBV7-3 and TRBJ2-1 gives the whole variable domain GAGVSQTPSNKVTEKGKYVELRCDPISGHTALYWYRQSLGQGPEFLIYFQGTGAADDSGLPNDRFFAVRPEGSVSTLKIQRTERGDSAVYLCASSLSRGMYNEQFFGPGTRLTVL.